The 11 T cell receptor beta chains reported below all come from one sample, sequenced in a study of tumour-infiltrating T cells in Burkitt lymphoma. Sequenced by immunoSEQ multiplex PCR; TCRdb stores in-frame clones only, minus some. Among fewer than 20,000 clones, roughly 80% were seen once, and the ten largest hold less than 2.5%. The sample comprised tumor tissue. Every receptor here comes from a human donor with diffuse large B-cell lymphoma.

CDR3: CASSSGTGTNTGELFF. CDR3 in DNA: TGTGCCAGCAGCTCAGGGACAGGGACAAACACCGGGGAGCTGTTTTTT. The J gene is TRBJ2-2, the V gene TRBV7-3, with 9 bases aligning to TRBD1. The CDR3 consists of 16 residues. J gave up 2 bases and V 4 bases, and 5 bases lay outside the gene matches. Germline lookup yields CDR1 SGHTA and CDR2 FQGTGA.

This chain joins TRBV27 and TRBJ1-1; D uncertain. Germline V CDR1 and CDR2: MNHEY, SMNVEV (reference sequence). Trimming removed 5 bases from V and 8 bases from J, with 18 bases in between. This CDR3 spans 14 amino acids. The DNA for the CDR3 is TGTGCCAGCAGTCCCTTAGCGGGCGGTCGAGAAGCTTTCTTT. Translated, it gives CASSPLAGGREAFF.

The chain links TRBV7-2 to TRBJ1-2; possibly TRBD1 for D (5 bases). Germline V gene sequence: CDR1 SGHTA, CDR2 FQGNSA. Trimming took off 4 bases at V and 4 bases at J, with 13 bases between the two ends. This CDR3 contains 14 residues. For the CDR3, the DNA is TGTGCCAGCAGCTCCGAGACCAGGGCCTATGGCTACACCTTC. It yields the protein CASSSETRAYGYTF.

This clone was seen just once. The V gene is TRBV7-9, the J gene TRBJ2-6; D is perhaps TRBD2 (7 bases). Looked up from germline, CDR1 is SEHNR and CDR2 is FQNEAQ (reference sequence). The CDR3 has 16 residues. V lost 10 bases, J lost 2 bases, and 18 bases lay in between. The CDR3 reads CATWRGGNAGANVLTF. CDR3 nucleotide sequence: TGTGCCACTTGGAGGGGGGGGAACGCTGGGGCCAACGTCCTGACTTTC.

The chain couples TRBV18 to TRBJ2-7; 7 positions match TRBD2. Germline V gene lookup returns CDR1 KGHSH and CDR2 LQKENI. The CDR3 totals 12 residues. After removal of 6 bases from V and 5 bases from J, the junction contained 4 bases not matched to a gene. The CDR3 sequence is CASSPTSHEQYF. In DNA form, the CDR3 reads TGTGCCAGCTCGCCGACTAGCCACGAGCAGTACTTC.

This sequence joins TRBV5-6 and TRBJ2-1; a weak D match, TRBD2 (5 bases). The V gene lost 3 bases and the J gene lost 2 bases, with 9 bases spanning the gap. This CDR3 has 14 amino acids. CDR1 SGHDT and CDR2 YYEEEE come from the germline V gene. Written as DNA, the CDR3 is TGTGCCAGCAGCTATCTCGGGACCTACAATGAGCAGTTCTTC. Translation gives CASSYLGTYNEQFF.

The chain couples TRBV4-2 to TRBJ1-1; 8 bases map to TRBD1. CDR3 length: 13 amino acids. The ends lost 2 bases at V and 5 bases at J; junction bases unmatched: 1. The germline V gene has CDR1 LGHNA and CDR2 YNFKEQ. This chain's CDR3 is CASSQQGATEAFF. The CDR3 DNA is TGTGCCAGCAGCCAACAGGGGGCTACTGAAGCTTTCTTT.

The genes are TRBV13 and TRBJ1-1; 7 bases match TRBD1. The junction had 6 bases not matched to a gene; V was cut back by 4 bases and J by 7 bases. CDR3 length equals 13 residues. In germline, CDR1 is PRHDT, CDR2 FYEKMQ (reference sequence). CDR3 sequence: CASSSGQWLEAFF. The CDR3 nucleotides are TGTGCCAGCAGCTCGGGACAGTGGCTTGAAGCTTTCTTT.

The V call is TRBV11-2, the J call TRBJ2-7; possibly TRBD1 for D (6 bases). Germline V gene data show CDR1 as SGHAT and CDR2 as FQNNGV. V was pared by 1 base and J by 6 bases, with 22 bases between. CDR3 size: 17 residues. The DNA for the CDR3 is TGTGCCAGCAGCTTAGGTCTTGTTTTAACAGAACAGGGCGAGCAGTACTTC. Translation: CASSLGLVLTEQGEQYF.

This rearrangement joins TRBV19 to TRBJ2-4, with D perhaps matching TRBD2 (6 bases). The CDR3 extends over 12 amino acids. Trimming removed 5 bases at V and 11 bases at J, with 13 bases between. The germline gives CDR1 LNHDA, CDR2 SQIVND (reference sequence). CDR3 bases: TGTGCCAGTAGTTCCGGGACTCCCTTTCAGTACTTC. The encoded protein is CASSSGTPFQYF.

The chain has TRBV2 and TRBJ2-5, with 10 positions matching TRBD2. Germline lookup yields CDR1 SNHLY and CDR2 FYNNEI. The trim removed 2 bases at V and 5 bases at J, leaving 11 bases unmatched. The CDR3 has 17 residues. The CDR3, as DNA: TGTGCCAGCAGTGAACTGCCTAGCGGGAGCATTAGGGAGACCCAGTACTTC. As protein: CASSELPSGSIRETQYF.